This TCR beta chain was sequenced in a study of cytomegalovirus exposure and HLA in healthy donors. Study details: About 85 million unique TCRs from HLA-typed donors were held in an early release of data. Whole-study results and caveats: The analysis excluded some indistinguishable V segments, including TRBV6-2 and TRBV6-3.

The CDR3 contains 15 residues. The germline V gene has CDR1 SGHTA and CDR2 FQGNSA. The germline V and J ends were trimmed by 1 base and 2 bases, with 10 bases remaining between them. Use of 60 Vbeta and 13 Jbeta primers characterized the PCR. TCRdb keeps only in-frame clones here, not all; method: immunoSEQ multiplex PCR. The sample yields 150,000 to 200,000 clones, 70% to 85% seen once. A remark on this clone: Antigen unknown.

Sequencing was carried out using PBMCs. This rearrangement joins TRBV7-2 to TRBJ2-3; no definite D call. The clonotype was recovered from a man aged 50 to 59 in good health and CMV-seropositive. The CDR3 loop is CASSLGAGNTDTQYF. The CDR3, as DNA: TGTGCCAGCAGCTTAGGTGCAGGAAACACAGATACGCAGTATTTT.